The source of this T cell receptor beta chain is a study of CD8 T cells in Susac syndrome. Controls were age- and sex-matched healthy donors. TEMRA cells were FACS-enriched, unlike CD8+ and CD4+ T cells, which were negatively isolated. An input of about 0.45 to 1 ug of RNA was subjected to reverse transcription using random hexamers. TCRdb called the immunoSEQ multiplex PCR reads again in MiXCR, with one record for every CDR3 protein. The repertoire holds some 190,000 distinct CDR3 sequences, with approximately 93% as singletons. Germline V CDR1 and CDR2: LNHDA, SQIVND (reference sequence). V was pared by 6 bases and J by 6 bases, with 12 bases between. The CDR3 runs to 13 residues.

This chain uses TRBV19 with TRBJ1-5; weak D call: TRBD1 (6 bases). Source material: CD4+ T cells from PBMCs. This TCR was sampled from a human donor in good health. The CDR3 bases are TGTGCCAGTAGAGAAACAGGGAGTCAGCCCCAGCATTTT. This encodes CASRETGSQPQHF.